Listed here is a single T cell receptor (beta chain). What it binds is unknown. The entire patient cohort was treatment-naive prior to thyroid surgery. TCRdb reanalyzed the PCR reads via MiXCR. Of about 38,000 clones listed, about 27% are singletons. The data stem from a study of metastatic and nonmetastatic thyroid tumors. Study conclusions and caveats: Reportedly, malignant thyroid tumors had significantly higher TCR beta diversity than benign nodules, in blood and tumor.

The CDR3 totals 15 residues. V was shortened by 5 bases and J by 1 base, with 16 bases between the two germline ends. Germline values: CDR1 SGHRS, CDR2 YFSETQ. This clonotype was obtained from a male donor with papillary thyroid cancer or a benign thyroid nodule (not recorded which). Some clones in this sample may be carry-over from other donors' samples. Sequenced: blood. V gene TRBV5-1 combines with J gene TRBJ2-7; perhaps TRBD2 as D (5 bases). CDR3 DNA: TGCGCCAGCAGTCCTGGAGGACCTCTATCCTACGAGCAGTACTTC. Amino acid sequence: CASSPGGPLSYEQYF.